These T cell receptor beta chains were read from a single sample in a study of CD8+CD57+ T cells in acquired aplastic anemia. One entry per CDR3 protein, called by TCRdb with MiXCR from the reads. In the table there are fewer than 150,000 distinct CDR3 sequences, around 48% of which are singletons. The material sequenced was sorted CD4+, CD8+, or CD8+CD57+ T cells (not recorded which) from PBMCs. The source of these receptors is a human donor in good health, serving as a control. CDR3s include the opening cysteine and the closing phenylalanine or tryptophan. Fields, in order: V gene, J gene, D gene, clone size, CDR3 protein, CDR3 DNA. The D gene is left open where the match is weak. Not every row has a clone size; where given, it reads once, few, many or a size class.

TRBV7-2,TRBJ2-3,NA,many,CASSRTIQGRDTQYF,TGTGCCAGCAGCCGGACGATACAGGGGAGGGATACGCAGTATTTT
TRBV20-1,TRBJ2-7,NA,NA,CSARDTKSKYEQYF,TGCAGTGCTAGAGATACCAAAAGCAAATACGAGCAGTACTTC
TRBV24-1,TRBJ1-1,NA,NA,CASSPSSNTEAFF,TGTGCCAGCAGCCCCAGCAGTAACACTGAAGCTTTCTTT
TRBV7-6,TRBJ2-7,TRBD2,NA,CASSTGLAGGPPYF,TGTGCCAGCAGCACGGGACTAGCGGGGGGGCCCCCGTACTTC
TRBV7-9,TRBJ1-3,NA,NA,CAGSLQPISGNTTYF,TGTGCCGGCAGCTTACAGCCTATCTCTGGAAACACCACATATTTT
TRBV15,TRBJ2-1,NA,NA,CATSSTISYNEQFF,TGTGCCACCAGCAGCACTATCTCCTACAATGAGCAGTTCTTC
TRBV7-2,TRBJ2-7,TRBD1,many,CASSPQGWSSYEQYF,TGTGCCAGCAGCCCACAGGGGTGGAGCTCCTACGAGCAGTACTTC
TRBV15,TRBJ2-7,NA,NA,CATSRDQREQYF,TGTGCCACCAGCAGAGATCAGAGGGAGCAGTACTTC
TRBV29-1,TRBJ2-5,NA,NA,CSVDRGGQETQYF,TGCAGCGTTGATAGGGGGGGACAAGAGACCCAGTACTTC
TRBV4-3,TRBJ1-2,NA,many,CASSQDVGGLGGYTF,TGCGCCAGCAGCCAAGATGTTGGGGGACTAGGTGGCTACACCTTC
TRBV13,TRBJ2-7,TRBD2,NA,CASSVLAGATCEQYF,TGTGCCAGCAGCGTCCTAGCGGGGGCTACCTGCGAGCAGTACTTC
TRBV7-2,TRBJ1-2,NA,many,CASSFPWGQDYGYTF,TGTGCCAGCAGCTTTCCTTGGGGGCAGGACTATGGCTACACCTTC
TRBV2,TRBJ2-3,TRBD1,NA,CASSFDRAGTDTQYF,TGTGCCAGCAGTTTTGACAGGGCAGGCACAGATACGCAGTATTTT
TRBV6-5,TRBJ1-1,TRBD1,many,CASSYWDSYTEAFF,TGTGCCAGCAGTTACTGGGACAGCTACACTGAAGCTTTCTTT
TRBV2,TRBJ2-1,NA,many,CASSSTRTAYNEQFF,TGTGCCAGCAGTTCTACGAGGACAGCTTACAATGAGCAGTTCTTC
TRBV19,TRBJ2-2,NA,many,CASSLSLTPGELFF,TGTGCCAGTAGTTTGTCCCTAACCCCCGGGGAGCTGTTTTTT
TRBV4-3,TRBJ2-2,TRBD1,NA,CASSQVGQGPTGELFF,TGCGCCAGCAGCCAAGTGGGACAGGGTCCCACCGGGGAGCTGTTTTTT
TRBV4-1,TRBJ1-1,NA,few,CASSPPQGRTEAFF,TGCGCCAGCAGCCCCCCGCAGGGGCGGACTGAAGCTTTCTTT
TRBV5-1,TRBJ1-1,TRBD1,NA,CASSEAGQGATSFF,TGCGCCAGCAGTGAGGCCGGGCAGGGGGCGACGTCTTTCTTT
TRBV25-1,TRBJ2-7,TRBD1,NA,CASSEYNRGYEQYF,TGTGCCAGCAGCGAATATAACAGGGGCTACGAGCAGTACTTC
TRBV7-2,TRBJ1-5,NA,NA,CASSSYSSQPQHF,TGTGCCAGCAGCTCTTACAGCAGTCAGCCCCAGCATTTT
TRBV11-3,TRBJ1-1,NA,many,CASSFSSSGEAFF,TGTGCCAGCAGCTTTTCCTCCTCAGGGGAAGCTTTCTTT
TRBV7-8,TRBJ2-5,NA,NA,CASSSPGYQETQYF,TGTGCCAGCAGCTCGCCCGGCTACCAAGAGACCCAGTACTTC
TRBV11-3,TRBJ1-2,TRBD1,few,CASSSGQGARGYTF,TGTGCCAGCAGCTCGGGACAGGGGGCGCGAGGCTACACCTTC
TRBV20-1,TRBJ2-5,TRBD2,few,CSAAGTSGGLAETQYF,TGCAGTGCAGCCGGGACTAGCGGGGGACTCGCGGAGACCCAGTACTTC
TRBV24-1,TRBJ2-7,TRBD2,NA,CATSDPGLAVEQYF,TGTGCCACCAGTGACCCTGGACTAGCAGTCGAGCAGTACTTC
TRBV2,TRBJ1-5,NA,NA,CASSEGHSQETQHF,TGTGCCAGCAGTGAGGGACATTCCCAAGAGACCCAGCATTTT
TRBV25-1,TRBJ1-4,TRBD1,NA,CASSRTGGIEKLFF,TGTGCCAGCAGCCGGACAGGGGGGATCGAAAAACTGTTTTTT
TRBV29-1,TRBJ2-6,NA,NA,CSVETGANVLTF,TGCAGCGTTGAGACAGGGGCCAACGTCCTGACTTTC
TRBV20-1,TRBJ2-7,NA,many,CSARGGQRSYEQYF,TGCAGTGCTAGGGGGGGGCAGCGGAGCTACGAGCAGTACTTC
TRBV7-8,TRBJ2-5,NA,NA,CASSHGLQETQYF,TGTGCCAGCAGCCACGGGTTACAAGAGACCCAGTACTTC
TRBV20-1,TRBJ1-6,NA,once,CSARTSYNSPLHF,TGCAGTGCCCGGACATCCTATAATTCACCCCTCCACTTT
TRBV25-1,TRBJ1-2,TRBD1,NA,CASRLEGQGVYGYTF,TGTGCCAGCAGGCTAGAGGGACAGGGGGTCTATGGCTACACCTTC
TRBV20-1,TRBJ2-5,TRBD1,NA,CSAREETGTTQYF,TGCAGCGCTAGAGAAGAGACAGGGACGACCCAGTACTTC
TRBV7-2,TRBJ1-5,NA,many,CASSLALSGAQPQHF,TGTGCCAGCAGCTTAGCGTTGTCAGGGGCTCAGCCCCAGCATTTT
TRBV6-1,TRBJ2-2,TRBD2,many,CASSAGLAGNGELFF,TGTGCCAGCAGTGCAGGACTAGCGGGAAACGGGGAGCTGTTTTTT
TRBV15,TRBJ2-7,NA,NA,CATSREGPGSIYEQYF,TGTGCCACCAGCAGAGAGGGCCCTGGCAGCATTTACGAGCAGTACTTC
TRBV18,TRBJ2-5,NA,many,CASSVPGGSRETQYF,TGTGCCAGCTCGGTCCCCGGGGGCTCTCGAGAGACCCAGTACTTC
TRBV19,TRBJ1-6,NA,NA,CASSIAGTPLHF,TGTGCCAGTAGTATAGCGGGGACTCCCCTCCACTTT
TRBV2,TRBJ2-5,TRBD2,NA,CASSPHARGLAGGLQETQYF,TGTGCCAGCAGTCCTCACGCGAGGGGACTAGCGGGGGGGCTGCAAGAGACCCAGTACTTC
TRBV7-6,TRBJ2-5,TRBD2,NA,CASSLVGTSGGRGRETQYF,TGTGCCAGCAGCTTAGTTGGGACTAGCGGGGGGAGGGGACGAGAGACCCAGTACTTC
TRBV20-1,TRBJ1-5,TRBD1,many,CSARKGGPNQPQHF,TGCAGTGCTAGAAAAGGGGGCCCCAATCAGCCCCAGCATTTT
TRBV9,TRBJ1-1,NA,NA,CTSSTTFGGNTEASF,TGTACCAGCAGCACCACATTTGGGGGGAACACTGAAGCTTCCTTT
TRBV4-2,TRBJ2-1,NA,many,CASSQVGSWNEQFF,TGTGCCAGCAGCCAGGTGGGTTCGTGGAATGAGCAGTTCTTC
TRBV19,TRBJ1-1,NA,NA,CASSTGTEAFF,TGTGCCAGTAGTACGGGTACTGAAGCTTTCTTT